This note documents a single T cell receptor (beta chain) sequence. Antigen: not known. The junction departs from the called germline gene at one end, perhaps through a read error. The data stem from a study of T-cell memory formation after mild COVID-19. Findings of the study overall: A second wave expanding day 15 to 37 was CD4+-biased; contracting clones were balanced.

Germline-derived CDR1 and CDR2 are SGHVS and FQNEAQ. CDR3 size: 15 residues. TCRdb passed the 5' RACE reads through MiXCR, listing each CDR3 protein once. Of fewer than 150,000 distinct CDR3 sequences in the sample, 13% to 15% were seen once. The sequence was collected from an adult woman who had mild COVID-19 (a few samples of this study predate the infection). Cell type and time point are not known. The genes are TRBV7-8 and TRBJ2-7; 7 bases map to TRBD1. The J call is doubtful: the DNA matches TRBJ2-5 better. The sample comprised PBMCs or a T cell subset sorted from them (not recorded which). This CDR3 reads CASSIAIRGMETQYF. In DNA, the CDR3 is TGTGCCAGCAGCATAGCGATCAGGGGGATGGAGACCCAGTACTTC.